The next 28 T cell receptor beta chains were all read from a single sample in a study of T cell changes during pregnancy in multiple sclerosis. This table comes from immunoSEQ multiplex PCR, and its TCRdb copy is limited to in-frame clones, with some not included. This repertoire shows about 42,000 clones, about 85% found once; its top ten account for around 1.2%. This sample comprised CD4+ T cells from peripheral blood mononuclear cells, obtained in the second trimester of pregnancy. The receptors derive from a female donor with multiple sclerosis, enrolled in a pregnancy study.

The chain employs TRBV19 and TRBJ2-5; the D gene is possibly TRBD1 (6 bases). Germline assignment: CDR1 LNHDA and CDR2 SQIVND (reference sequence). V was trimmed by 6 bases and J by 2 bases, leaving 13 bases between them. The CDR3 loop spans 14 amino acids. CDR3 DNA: TGTGCCAGTAGCCCGACAGGTTCGCAAGAGACCCAGTACTTC. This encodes CASSPTGSQETQYF.

The CDR3 DNA follows: TGTGCCAGCAGACAAGAGGAAGGCGTTATCAGCGAGCAGTACTTC. It translates to CASRQEEGVISEQYF. V gene TRBV7-9 combines with J gene TRBJ2-7; D is unclear. V gave up 6 bases and J gave up 6 bases, with 21 bases separating them. Germline V lookup: CDR1 SEHNR, CDR2 FQNEAQ (reference sequence). The CDR3 loop spans 15 amino acids.

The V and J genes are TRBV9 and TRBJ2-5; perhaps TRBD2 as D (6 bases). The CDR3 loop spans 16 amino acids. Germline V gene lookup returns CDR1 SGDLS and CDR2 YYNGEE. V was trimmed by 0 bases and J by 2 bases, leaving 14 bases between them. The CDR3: CASSVEGRPTQETQYF. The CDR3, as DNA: TGTGCCAGCAGCGTAGAAGGGAGGCCTACACAAGAGACCCAGTACTTC.

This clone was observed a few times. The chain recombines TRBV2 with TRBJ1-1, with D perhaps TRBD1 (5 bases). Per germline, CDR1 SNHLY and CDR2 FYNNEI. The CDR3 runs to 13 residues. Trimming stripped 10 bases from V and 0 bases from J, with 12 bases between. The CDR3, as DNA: TGTGCCAACCTAAGGGGTTTGAACACTGAAGCTTTCTTT. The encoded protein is CANLRGLNTEAFF.

The CDR3 protein is CASNSRDREYGYTF. The CDR3 DNA reads TGTGCCAGCAACTCAAGGGACAGGGAGTATGGCTACACCTTC. The chain uses TRBV7-2 and TRBJ1-2; 9 bases map to TRBD1. Germline trimming cut 7 bases from V and 5 bases from J; bases unmatched to any gene: 8. Germline CDR1 reads SGHTA; CDR2 reads FQGNSA. This CDR3 has 14 residues.

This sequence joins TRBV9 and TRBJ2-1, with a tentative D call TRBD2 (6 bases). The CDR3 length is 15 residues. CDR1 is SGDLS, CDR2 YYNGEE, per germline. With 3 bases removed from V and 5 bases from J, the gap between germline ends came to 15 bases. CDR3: CASSARGTHNNEQFF. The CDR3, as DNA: TGTGCCAGCAGCGCCCGCGGGACCCATAACAATGAGCAGTTCTTC.

CDR3 in amino acids: CASSRPLAGEYNEQFF. The CDR3 DNA follows: TGTGCCAGCAGTAGACCCTTAGCGGGAGAATACAATGAGCAGTTCTTC. The chain links TRBV6-6 to TRBJ2-1; TRBD2 agrees at 9 bases. The CDR3 contains 16 residues. CDR1 and CDR2 (germline): MNHNY, SVGAGI (reference sequence). V gave up 5 bases and J gave up 4 bases; unmatched junction bases: 9.

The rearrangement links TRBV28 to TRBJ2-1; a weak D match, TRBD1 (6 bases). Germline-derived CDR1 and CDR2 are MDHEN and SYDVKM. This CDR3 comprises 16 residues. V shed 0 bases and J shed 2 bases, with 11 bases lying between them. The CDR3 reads CASSLWGHQPYNEQFF. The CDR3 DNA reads TGTGCCAGCAGTTTATGGGGACACCAGCCCTACAATGAGCAGTTCTTC.

The CDR3 loop is CASSQRQGWVNEQFF. CDR3 in DNA: TGTGCCAGCAGCCAACGACAGGGGTGGGTTAATGAGCAGTTCTTC. V and J are TRBV14 and TRBJ2-1; 8 nucleotides line up with TRBD1. This CDR3 region has 15 residues. With 2 bases clipped from V and 7 bases from J, the junction kept 7 bases outside the gene matches. Germline V CDR1 and CDR2: SGHDN, FVKESK.

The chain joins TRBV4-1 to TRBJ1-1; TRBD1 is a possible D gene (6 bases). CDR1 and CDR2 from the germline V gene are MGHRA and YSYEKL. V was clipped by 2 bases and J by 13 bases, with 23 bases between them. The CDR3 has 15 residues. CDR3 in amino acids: CASSQSPRDIRPGFF. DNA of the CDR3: TGCGCCAGCAGCCAATCCCCCCGGGACATCCGCCCAGGTTTCTTT.

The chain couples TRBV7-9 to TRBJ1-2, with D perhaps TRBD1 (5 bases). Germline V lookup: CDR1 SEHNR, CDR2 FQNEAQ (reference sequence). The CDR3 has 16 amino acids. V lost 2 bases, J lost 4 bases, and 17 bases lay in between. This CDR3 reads CASSLLSGGSGYGYTF. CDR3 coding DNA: TGTGCCAGCAGCTTACTATCTGGGGGGTCCGGCTATGGCTACACCTTC.

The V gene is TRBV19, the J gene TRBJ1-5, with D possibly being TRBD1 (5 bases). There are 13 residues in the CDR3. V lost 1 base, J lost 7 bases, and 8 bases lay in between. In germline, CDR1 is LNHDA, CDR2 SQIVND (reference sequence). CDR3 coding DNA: TGTGCCAGTAGTATAGGGGGCAGGCAGCCCCAGCATTTT. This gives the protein CASSIGGRQPQHF.

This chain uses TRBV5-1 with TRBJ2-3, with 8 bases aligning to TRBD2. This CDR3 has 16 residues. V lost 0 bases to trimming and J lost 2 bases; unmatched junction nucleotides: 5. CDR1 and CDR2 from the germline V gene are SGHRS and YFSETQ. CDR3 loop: CASSLELAAPTDTQYF. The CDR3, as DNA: TGCGCCAGCAGCTTGGAACTAGCGGCTCCCACAGATACGCAGTATTTT. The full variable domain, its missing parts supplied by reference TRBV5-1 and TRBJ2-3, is KAGVTQTPRYLIKTRGQQVTLSCSPISGHRSVSWYQQTPGQGLQFLFEYFSETQRNKGNFPGRFSGRQFSNSRSEMNVSTLELGDSALYLCASSLELAAPTDTQYFGPGTRLTVL.

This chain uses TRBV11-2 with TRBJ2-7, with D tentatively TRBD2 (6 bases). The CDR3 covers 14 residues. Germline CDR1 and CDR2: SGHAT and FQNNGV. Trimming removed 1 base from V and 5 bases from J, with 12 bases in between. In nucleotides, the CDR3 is TGTGCCAGCAGCTTAGGGGACTGGGCCAACGAGCAGTACTTC. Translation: CASSLGDWANEQYF.

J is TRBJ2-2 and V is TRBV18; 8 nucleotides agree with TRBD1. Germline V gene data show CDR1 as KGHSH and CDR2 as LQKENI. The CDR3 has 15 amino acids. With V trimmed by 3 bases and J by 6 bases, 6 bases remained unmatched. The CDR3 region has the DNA TGTGCCAGCTCACCTCTTGGACAGGGAGCCGGGGAGCTGTTTTTT. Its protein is CASSPLGQGAGELFF.

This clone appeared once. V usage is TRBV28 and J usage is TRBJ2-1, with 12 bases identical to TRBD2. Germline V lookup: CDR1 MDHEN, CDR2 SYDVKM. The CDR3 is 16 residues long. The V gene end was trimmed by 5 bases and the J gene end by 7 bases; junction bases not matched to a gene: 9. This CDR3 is CASSQLAGGPRNEQFF. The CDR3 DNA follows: TGTGCCAGCAGTCAGCTAGCGGGAGGGCCTCGGAATGAGCAGTTCTTC. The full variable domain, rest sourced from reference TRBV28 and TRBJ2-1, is DVKVTQSSRYLVKRTGEKVFLECVQDMDHENMFWYRQDPGLGLRLIYFSYDVKMKEKGDIPEGYSVSREKKERFSLILESASTNQTSMYLCASSQLAGGPRNEQFFGPGTRLTVL.

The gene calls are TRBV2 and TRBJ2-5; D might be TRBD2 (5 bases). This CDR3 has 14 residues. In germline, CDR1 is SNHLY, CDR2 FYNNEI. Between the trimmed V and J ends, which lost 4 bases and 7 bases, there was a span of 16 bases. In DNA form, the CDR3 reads TGTGCCAGCAGTGTTGGACCTGACCGGGGGACCCAGTACTTC. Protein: CASSVGPDRGTQYF.

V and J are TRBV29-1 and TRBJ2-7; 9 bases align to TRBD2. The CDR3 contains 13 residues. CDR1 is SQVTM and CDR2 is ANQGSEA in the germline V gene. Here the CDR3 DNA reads TGCAGTTATTCGGTTAGCGGGAGAGGCGAGCAGTACTTC. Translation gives CSYSVSGRGEQYF.

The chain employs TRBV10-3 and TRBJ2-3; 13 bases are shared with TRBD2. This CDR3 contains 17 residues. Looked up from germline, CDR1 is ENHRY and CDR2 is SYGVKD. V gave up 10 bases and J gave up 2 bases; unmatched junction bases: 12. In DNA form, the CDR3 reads TGTGCCACCTATACACCGGGACTAGCGGGACCCACAGATACGCAGTATTTT. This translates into CATYTPGLAGPTDTQYF.

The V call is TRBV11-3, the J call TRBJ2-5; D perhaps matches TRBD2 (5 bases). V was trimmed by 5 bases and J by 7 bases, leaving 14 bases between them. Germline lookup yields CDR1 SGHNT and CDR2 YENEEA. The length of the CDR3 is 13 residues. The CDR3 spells CASSHTGYPTQYF. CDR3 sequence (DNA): TGTGCCAGCAGCCACACGGGGTACCCGACCCAGTACTTC.

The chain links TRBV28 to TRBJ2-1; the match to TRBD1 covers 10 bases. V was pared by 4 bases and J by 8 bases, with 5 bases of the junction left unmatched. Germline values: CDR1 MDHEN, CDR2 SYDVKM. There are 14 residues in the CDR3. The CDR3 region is CASSSTTGGHEQFF. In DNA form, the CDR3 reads TGTGCCAGCAGTTCGACGACAGGGGGCCATGAGCAGTTCTTC.

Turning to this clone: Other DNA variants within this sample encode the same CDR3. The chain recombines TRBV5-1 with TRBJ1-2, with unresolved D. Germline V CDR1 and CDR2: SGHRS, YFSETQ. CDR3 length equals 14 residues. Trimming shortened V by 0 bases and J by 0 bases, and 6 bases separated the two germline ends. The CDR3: CASSLDSANYGYTF. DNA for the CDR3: TGCGCCAGCAGCTTGGATTCAGCTAACTATGGCTACACCTTC.

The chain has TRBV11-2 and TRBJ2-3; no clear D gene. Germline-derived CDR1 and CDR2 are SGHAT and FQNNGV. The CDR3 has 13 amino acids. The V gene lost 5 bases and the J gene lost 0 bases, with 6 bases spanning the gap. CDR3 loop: CASSTYSTDTQYF. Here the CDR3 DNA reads TGTGCCAGCAGCACCTACAGCACAGATACGCAGTATTTT. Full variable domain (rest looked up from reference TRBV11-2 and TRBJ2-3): EAGVAQSPRYKIIEKRQSVAFWCNPISGHATLYWYQQILGQGPKLLIQFQNNGVVDDSQLPKDRFSAERLKGVDSTLKIQPAKLEDSAVYLCASSTYSTDTQYFGPGTRLTVL.

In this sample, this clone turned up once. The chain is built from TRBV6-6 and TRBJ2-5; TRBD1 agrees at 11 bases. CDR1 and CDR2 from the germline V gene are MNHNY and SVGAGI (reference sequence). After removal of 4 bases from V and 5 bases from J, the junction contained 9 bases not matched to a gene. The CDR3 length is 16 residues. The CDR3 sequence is CASSSRTGGAFETQYF. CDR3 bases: TGTGCCAGCAGTTCCCGGACAGGGGGCGCGTTCGAGACCCAGTACTTC.

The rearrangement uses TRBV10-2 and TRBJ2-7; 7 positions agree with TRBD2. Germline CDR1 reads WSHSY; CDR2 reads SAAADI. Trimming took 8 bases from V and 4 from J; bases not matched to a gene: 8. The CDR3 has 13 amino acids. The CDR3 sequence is CASQREPFYEQYF. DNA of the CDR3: TGCGCCAGCCAGCGGGAACCCTTTTACGAGCAGTACTTC.

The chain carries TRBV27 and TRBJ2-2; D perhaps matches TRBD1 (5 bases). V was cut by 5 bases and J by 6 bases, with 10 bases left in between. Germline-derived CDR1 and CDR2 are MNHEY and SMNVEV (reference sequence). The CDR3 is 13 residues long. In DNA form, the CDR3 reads TGTGCCAGCAGTCTAGGGGTCTCCGGGGAGCTGTTTTTT. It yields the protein CASSLGVSGELFF.

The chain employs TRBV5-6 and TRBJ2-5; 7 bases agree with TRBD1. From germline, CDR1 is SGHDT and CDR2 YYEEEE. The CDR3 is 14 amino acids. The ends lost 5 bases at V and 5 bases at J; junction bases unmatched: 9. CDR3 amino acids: CASRLTGSTETQYF. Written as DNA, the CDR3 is TGTGCCAGCAGGCTGACAGGGTCTACGGAGACCCAGTACTTC.

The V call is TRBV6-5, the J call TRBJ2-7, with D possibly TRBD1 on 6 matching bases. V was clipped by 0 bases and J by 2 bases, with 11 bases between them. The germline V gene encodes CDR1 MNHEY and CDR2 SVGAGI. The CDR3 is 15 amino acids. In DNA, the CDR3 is TGTGCCAGCAGTTACTCGGACAGCCCGACCTACGAGCAGTACTTC. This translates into CASSYSDSPTYEQYF.